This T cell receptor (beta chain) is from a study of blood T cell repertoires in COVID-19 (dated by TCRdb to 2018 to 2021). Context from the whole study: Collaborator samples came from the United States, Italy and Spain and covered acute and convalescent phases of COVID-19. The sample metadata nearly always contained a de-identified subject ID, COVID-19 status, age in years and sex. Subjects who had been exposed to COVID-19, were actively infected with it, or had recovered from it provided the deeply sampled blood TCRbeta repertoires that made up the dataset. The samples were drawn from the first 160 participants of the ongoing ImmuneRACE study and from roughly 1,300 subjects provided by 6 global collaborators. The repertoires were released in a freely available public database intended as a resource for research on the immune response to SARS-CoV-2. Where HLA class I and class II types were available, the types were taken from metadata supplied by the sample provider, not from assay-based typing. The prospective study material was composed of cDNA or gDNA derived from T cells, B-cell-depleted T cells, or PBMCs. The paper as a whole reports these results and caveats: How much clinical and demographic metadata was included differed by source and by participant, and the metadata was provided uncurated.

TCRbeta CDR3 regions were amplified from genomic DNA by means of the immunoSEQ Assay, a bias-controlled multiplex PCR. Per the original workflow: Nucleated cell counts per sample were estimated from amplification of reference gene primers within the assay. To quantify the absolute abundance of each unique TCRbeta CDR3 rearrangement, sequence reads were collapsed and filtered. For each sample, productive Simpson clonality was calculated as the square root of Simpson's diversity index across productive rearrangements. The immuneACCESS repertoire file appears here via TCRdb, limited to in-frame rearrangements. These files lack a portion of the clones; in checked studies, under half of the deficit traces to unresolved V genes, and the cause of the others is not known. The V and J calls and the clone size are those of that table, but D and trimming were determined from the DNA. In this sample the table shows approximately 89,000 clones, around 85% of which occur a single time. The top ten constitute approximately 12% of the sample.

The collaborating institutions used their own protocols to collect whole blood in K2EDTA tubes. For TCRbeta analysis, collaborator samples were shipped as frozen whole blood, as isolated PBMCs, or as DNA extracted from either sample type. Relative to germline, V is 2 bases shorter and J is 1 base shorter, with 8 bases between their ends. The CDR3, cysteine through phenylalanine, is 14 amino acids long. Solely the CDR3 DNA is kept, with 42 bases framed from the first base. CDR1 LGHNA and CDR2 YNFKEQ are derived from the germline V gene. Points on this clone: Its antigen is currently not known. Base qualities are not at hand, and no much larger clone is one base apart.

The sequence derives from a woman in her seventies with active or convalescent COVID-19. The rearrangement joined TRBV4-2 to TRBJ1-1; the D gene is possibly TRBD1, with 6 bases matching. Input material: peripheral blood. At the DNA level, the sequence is TGTGCCAGCAGCCAACCGGACAGGAACACTGAAGCTTTCTTT. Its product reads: CASSQPDRNTEAFF.